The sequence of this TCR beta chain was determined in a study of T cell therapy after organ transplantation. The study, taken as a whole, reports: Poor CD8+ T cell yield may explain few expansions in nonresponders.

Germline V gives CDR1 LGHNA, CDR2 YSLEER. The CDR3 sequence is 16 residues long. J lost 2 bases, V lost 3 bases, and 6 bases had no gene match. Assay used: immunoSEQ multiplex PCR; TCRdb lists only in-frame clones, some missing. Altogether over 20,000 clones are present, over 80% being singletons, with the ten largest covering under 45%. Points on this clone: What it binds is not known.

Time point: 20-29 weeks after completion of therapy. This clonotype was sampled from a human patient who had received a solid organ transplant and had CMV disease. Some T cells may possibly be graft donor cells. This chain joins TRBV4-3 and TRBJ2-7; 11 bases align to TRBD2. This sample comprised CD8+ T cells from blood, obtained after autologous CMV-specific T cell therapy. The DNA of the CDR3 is TGCGCCAGCAGCCATGGGATTAGCGGGAGGGCCTACGAGCAGTACTTC. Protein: CASSHGISGRAYEQYF.